A single sample gave rise to the 24 T cell receptor beta chains below, sequenced in a study of siplizumab effects on memory and regulatory T cells (dated by TCRdb to the late 2010s). Preparation of the library involved the immunoSEQ multiplex PCR assay. Here the immuneACCESS table is served through TCRdb, limited to in-frame sequences with V and J called. Missing clones are a known gap in these copies; in checked studies unresolved V genes cover under half, and the rest lacks a known reason. This sample has 100,000 or so clones in its table, and roughly 94% of those were observed once. The biggest ten clones account for around 0.7% of the sample. Sequenced: Tregs sorted from blood. The receptor set was obtained from a human donor in good health.

Comment on this clone: The junction shows a germline mismatch at one end, possibly a read error. J is TRBJ2-7 and V is TRBV6-5; a possible D gene is TRBD1 (6 bases). The CDR3 runs 15 residues. Germline CDR1 reads MNHEY; CDR2 reads SVGAGI. Here the CDR3 reads CASSPGAGASSEQYF. CDR3 DNA sequence: TGTGCCAGCAGTCCCGGGGCAGGGGCATCCTCCGAGCAGTACTTC.

The chain employs TRBV11-3 and TRBJ2-1; 10 bases match TRBD2. This CDR3 is built from 16 residues. CDR1 and CDR2 from the germline V gene are SGHNT and YENEEA. The V gene end was trimmed by 1 base and the J gene end by 11 bases; junction bases not matched to a gene: 11. CDR3 residues: CASSLGLLAGIGKQFF. The CDR3 DNA follows: TGTGCCAGCAGCTTAGGTTTACTAGCGGGAATAGGGAAGCAGTTCTTC. The full variable domain, rest sourced from reference TRBV11-3 and TRBJ2-1, is EAGVVQSPRYKIIEKKQPVAFWCNPISGHNTLYWYLQNLGQGPELLIRYENEEAVDDSQLPKDRFSAERLKGVDSTLKIQPAELGDSAVYLCASSLGLLAGIGKQFFGPGTRLTVL.

The chain links TRBV7-9 to TRBJ2-5; 7 bases line up with TRBD2. The CDR3 contains 14 residues. Per germline, CDR1 SEHNR and CDR2 FQNEAQ (reference sequence). Germline trimming cut 2 bases from V and 3 bases from J; bases unmatched to any gene: 3. The CDR3 loop reads CASSLRGTKETQYF. CDR3 DNA sequence: TGTGCCAGCAGCTTACGCGGGACTAAAGAGACCCAGTACTTC.

This sequence joins TRBV6-1 and TRBJ2-3; perhaps TRBD2 as D (6 bases). This CDR3 is built from 10 residues. Per germline, CDR1 MNHNS and CDR2 SASEGT. Trimming removed 9 bases from V and 8 bases from J, with 9 bases in between. CDR3 DNA: TGTGCCAGTTGGAGGGGTACGCAGTATTTT. This gives the protein CASWRGTQYF.

The genes are TRBV9 and TRBJ2-3; D not resolved. In germline, CDR1 is SGDLS, CDR2 YYNGEE. The CDR3 totals 14 residues. The germline V and J ends were trimmed by 4 bases and 7 bases, with 16 bases remaining between them. Written as DNA, the CDR3 is TGTGCCAGCAGCAGCCCAACCCGAGGAAATACGCAGTATTTT. Residues: CASSSPTRGNTQYF.

As concerns this clone: An end of the junction differs from the germline gene, which may be a read error. The chain uses TRBV7-9 and TRBJ2-7, with TRBD2 matching over 9 bases. This CDR3 has 14 residues. Germline V gene lookup returns CDR1 SEHNR and CDR2 FQNEAQ (reference sequence). The CDR3 is CASSIAGVIYEQYF. CDR3 coding DNA: TGTGCCAGCAGCATAGCGGGAGTCATCTACGAGCAGTACTTC.

The V and J genes are TRBV19 and TRBJ2-5, with D uncertain. V lost 8 bases and J lost 5, with 12 bases in between. The length of the CDR3 is 12 residues. Germline-derived CDR1 and CDR2 are LNHDA and SQIVND (reference sequence). CDR3 sequence: CASGDNGETQYF. CDR3 in DNA: TGTGCCAGTGGTGACAACGGGGAGACCCAGTACTTC. The full variable domain, with the rest looked up from reference TRBV19 and TRBJ2-5, is DGGITQSPKYLFRKEGQNVTLSCEQNLNHDAMYWYRQDPGQGLRLIYYSQIVNDFQKGDIAEGYSVSREKKESFPLTVTSAQKNPTAFYLCASGDNGETQYFGPGTRLLVL.

V usage is TRBV7-6 and J usage is TRBJ2-5; D uncertain. V lost 0 bases to trimming and J lost 9 bases, with 5 bases between them. Germline lookup yields CDR1 SGHVS and CDR2 FNYEAQ. The CDR3 is 11 residues long. This CDR3 is CASSLAVAQYF. The DNA of the CDR3 is TGTGCCAGCAGCTTAGCGGTGGCCCAGTACTTC.

The chain employs TRBV7-9 and TRBJ2-5; D call uncertain. The J call may be mistaken, given a closer DNA end match to TRBJ2-7. The CDR3 has 15 amino acids. Germline V gene data show CDR1 as SEHNR and CDR2 as FQNEAQ (reference sequence). The CDR3 loop is CASSLGGGYSYEQYF. The CDR3, as DNA: TGTGCCAGCAGCTTAGGCGGTGGCTACTCTTACGAGCAGTACTTC.

This sequence joins TRBV2 and TRBJ1-5, with no clear D. In germline, CDR1 is SNHLY, CDR2 FYNNEI. The CDR3 is made up of 14 amino acids. V lost 2 bases and J lost 0, with 5 bases in between. The CDR3 bases are TGTGCCAGCAGTGAATGGGCTAGCAATCAGCCCCAGCATTTT. Amino acid sequence: CASSEWASNQPQHF.

The V gene is TRBV6-5, the J gene TRBJ2-5; D call uncertain. The CDR3 consists of 11 residues. Germline assignment: CDR1 MNHEY and CDR2 SVGAGI. Trimming removed 6 bases from V and 5 bases from J, with 7 bases in between. The CDR3 region has the DNA TGTGCCAGCAGCCTAGGGGAGACCCAGTACTTC. This sequence encodes CASSLGETQYF.

The V call is TRBV7-2, the J call TRBJ2-5; 9 bases map to TRBD2. The ends lost 0 bases at V and 2 bases at J; junction bases unmatched: 1. CDR1 and CDR2 (germline): SGHTA, FQGNSA. The CDR3 consists of 15 residues. This CDR3 reads CASSLAGLAQETQYF. The CDR3 coding sequence is TGTGCCAGCAGCTTAGCGGGACTAGCACAAGAGACCCAGTACTTC.

The rearrangement uses TRBV15 and TRBJ2-2, with D tentatively TRBD1 or TRBD2 (5 bases each). V shed 9 bases and J shed 2 bases, with 13 bases lying between them. The CDR3 contains 14 residues. In germline, CDR1 is LNHNV, CDR2 YYDKDF (reference sequence). The CDR3 nucleotides are TGTGCCACGGACCCGGGACCAAACACCGGGGAGCTGTTTTTT. Protein: CATDPGPNTGELFF.

The chain joins TRBV5-1 to TRBJ1-2; D unclear. The CDR3 consists of 16 residues. Trimming left V 1 base short and J 5 bases short, with 18 bases between. Germline V lookup: CDR1 SGHRS, CDR2 YFSETQ. CDR3 nucleotides: TGCGCCAGCAGCTTGCTCGGTGGTCTCCGGGGTTATGGCTACACCTTC. It specifies CASSLLGGLRGYGYTF.

CDR3 loop: CASGAGAITDTQYF. CDR3 DNA sequence: TGTGCCAGCGGGGCGGGGGCAATCACAGATACGCAGTATTTT. This chain connects TRBV2 to TRBJ2-3; a possible D gene is TRBD2 (7 bases). The V gene lost 8 bases and the J gene lost 2 bases, with 14 bases spanning the gap. Germline V lookup: CDR1 SNHLY, CDR2 FYNNEI. This CDR3 is 14 amino acids long. Based on the CDR3 plus reference TRBV2 and TRBJ2-3, the full variable domain is EPEVTQTPSHQVTQMGQEVILRCVPISNHLYFYWYRQILGQKVEFLVSFYNNEISEKSEIFDDQFSVERPDGSNFTLKIRSTKLEDSAMYFCASGAGAITDTQYFGPGTRLTVL.

The V gene is TRBV6-5, the J gene TRBJ2-7, with 7 bases lining up with TRBD1. Trimming cost V 8 bases and J 6 bases; bases outside gene matches: 4. The CDR3 sequence is 11 residues long. Per germline, CDR1 MNHEY and CDR2 SVGAGI. This chain's CDR3 is CASRTGVEQYF. The CDR3 nucleotides are TGTGCCAGCCGAACAGGGGTCGAGCAGTACTTC.

The rearrangement joins TRBV5-4 to TRBJ2-2, with D perhaps assigned TRBD1 or TRBD2 (5 bases each). The CDR3 runs to 17 residues. Between the trimmed V and J ends, which lost 2 bases and 5 bases, there was a span of 19 bases. CDR1 is SGHNT and CDR2 is YYREEE in the germline V gene (reference sequence). The CDR3 loop reads CASSFSVGTSLTGELFF. The CDR3 DNA reads TGTGCCAGCAGCTTTAGTGTGGGGACGTCGTTGACCGGGGAGCTGTTTTTT.

The chain uses TRBV2 and TRBJ1-2, with unresolved D. The CDR3 totals 13 residues. Germline V gives CDR1 SNHLY, CDR2 FYNNEI. The V end was cut by 6 bases, the J end by 4 bases, with 12 bases between. This chain's CDR3 is CASSEGPLYGYTF. In DNA form, the CDR3 reads TGTGCCAGCAGCGAGGGCCCTCTCTATGGCTACACCTTC.

CDR3 coding DNA: TGTGCCAGCAGGGAGGGACTGCACGACTCCTACGAGCAGTACTTC. Translation: CASREGLHDSYEQYF. This chain joins TRBV2 and TRBJ2-7, with D maybe TRBD2 (6 bases). Germline lookup yields CDR1 SNHLY and CDR2 FYNNEI. V lost 6 bases and J lost 0, with 15 bases in between. The CDR3 runs 15 residues. The whole variable domain, remainder taken from reference TRBV2 and TRBJ2-7, is EPEVTQTPSHQVTQMGQEVILRCVPISNHLYFYWYRQILGQKVEFLVSFYNNEISEKSEIFDDQFSVERPDGSNFTLKIRSTKLEDSAMYFCASREGLHDSYEQYFGPGTRLTVT.

The chain is built from TRBV29-1 and TRBJ1-1, with unresolved D. V lost 4 bases to trimming and J lost 0 bases, with 15 bases between them. The CDR3 loop spans 15 amino acids. Germline V gene data show CDR1 as SQVTM and CDR2 as ANQGSEA. The CDR3 DNA is TGCAGCGTTGGAGGTGGCGCTACAATGAACACTGAAGCTTTCTTT. Its translation: CSVGGGATMNTEAFF.

The chain is built from TRBV9 and TRBJ2-5; 14 positions agree with TRBD2. The CDR3 runs 17 residues. Looked up from germline, CDR1 is SGDLS and CDR2 is YYNGEE. J lost 5 bases, V lost 2 bases, and 8 bases had no gene match. The CDR3 sequence: CASSVGTSGSVWETQYF. The CDR3 DNA reads as TGTGCCAGCAGCGTGGGGACTAGCGGGAGCGTTTGGGAGACCCAGTACTTC.

The chain joins TRBV10-3 to TRBJ1-2; the D is unclear. Deletions cut 3 bases from V and 1 base from J, with 9 bases between. This CDR3 has 14 residues. Germline CDR1 reads ENHRY; CDR2 reads SYGVKD. The DNA for the CDR3 is TGTGCCATCAGTGATCAGGCGGTTAACTATGGCTACACCTTC. This encodes CAISDQAVNYGYTF.

For the CDR3, the DNA is TGCAGCGTTGAAGATATAGAGACAGAGGGCCACGAGCAGTACTTC. This encodes CSVEDIETEGHEQYF. The chain is built from TRBV29-1 and TRBJ2-7; D may be TRBD1 or TRBD2 (5 bases each). CDR1 is SQVTM and CDR2 is ANQGSEA in the germline V gene. The CDR3 is made up of 15 amino acids. Trimming shortened V by 0 bases and J by 5 bases, and 17 bases separated the two germline ends.

The chain links TRBV5-1 to TRBJ2-1, with 14 bases matching TRBD2. This CDR3 region has 15 residues. Looked up from germline, CDR1 is SGHRS and CDR2 is YFSETQ. V gave up 2 bases and J gave up 6 bases; unmatched junction bases: 1. In DNA form, the CDR3 reads TGCGCCAGCAGCTTAGGACTAGCGGGAGGCAATGAGCAGTTCTTC. Translation: CASSLGLAGGNEQFF.